This T cell receptor beta chain is from a study of shared clonotypes between healthy human individuals. Study summary: The composition of the donors was a couple of women and a few men aged 18 to 49.

Between the trimmed V and J ends, which lost 0 bases and 5 bases, there was a span of 10 bases. CDR1 is LNHNV and CDR2 is YYDKDF in the germline V gene (reference sequence). This CDR3 is built from 14 residues. TCRdb keeps only in-frame clones here, not all; method: immunoSEQ multiplex PCR. The sample contains hundreds of thousands of clones, about 85% of which appear only once. Material for sequencing was PBMCs. The sequence came from a woman aged 40 to 50 in good health. Some clones in this sample may be carry-over from other donors' samples. The chain carries TRBV15 and TRBJ1-1, with D perhaps TRBD1 (5 bases). The CDR3 loop is CATSRDRAATEAFF. The CDR3 coding sequence is TGTGCCACCAGCAGAGACAGGGCGGCGACTGAAGCTTTCTTT.